This TCR beta chain was recovered during a study of Ad26.COV2.S vaccination and SARS-CoV-2 variants. Overall study context: Administration of Ad26.COV2.S was intramuscular, either once or twice 56 days apart.

Documented treatment: over 15 received Ad26.COV2.S at low or high dose, single or two shots; a few received placebo; per-sample allocation not given. On day 63 after the first injection, vaccine and placebo recipients gave samples. This clone was observed a handful of times. The antigen is undetermined. Generated by immunoSEQ multiplex PCR, the TCRdb table keeps only in-frame clones and is missing some. The sample has around 450,000 clones, around 89% seen once. Trimming took off 2 bases at V and 4 bases at J, with 14 bases between the two ends. Germline CDR1 and CDR2: SGDLS and YYNGEE. The CDR3 contains 15 residues. The study, taken as a whole, reports: From the TCR breadth and depth analyses, total T cell responses may have been underestimated.

The input for sequencing was peripheral blood, taken in a trial of Ad26.COV2.S vaccine versus placebo. This TCR derives from a person between 18 and 59 years old who received the Ad26.COV2.S COVID-19 vaccine or a placebo. The chain has TRBV9 and TRBJ2-3; TRBD2 is a possible D gene (5 bases). The CDR3 DNA is TGTGCCAGCAGCGTTAGTGGGAGTAGGGCAGATACGCAGTATTTT. Protein sequence: CASSVSGSRADTQYF.